This T cell receptor (beta chain) derives from a study of type 1 regulatory T cells. Study summary: This in vitro CD4 product, T-allo10, is enriched for Tr1 cells and alloantigen-specific.

Study observations and caveats: Compared with non-Tr1 cells, Tr1 cells showed a narrower TCR repertoire.

TCRdb processed the reads anew with MiXCR; each CDR3 protein has one entry. The repertoire holds around 64,000 distinct CDR3 sequences, 20% to 25% seen once, with roughly 8.3% in the top ten. In germline, CDR1 is ENHRY, CDR2 SYGVKD. The ends were cut back, 4 bases at V and 4 bases at J, with 8 bases in the middle. The CDR3 is 13 residues long. As regards this clonotype: What it binds is unknown.

The V call is TRBV10-3, the J call TRBJ1-5; maybe TRBD1 (5 bases). This clonotype was sampled from a human donor in good health. What was sequenced was cultured type 1 regulatory T (Tr1) cells, either the whole culture or a sorted fraction (not recorded which). This CDR3 is CAISGGGNQPQHF. In nucleotides, the CDR3 is TGTGCCATCAGTGGCGGGGGGAATCAGCCCCAGCATTTT.